The text below deals with one T cell receptor (beta chain). What this receptor recognizes is not known. Nothing much larger sits one base from this clone, and base qualities are not available. Normal lung samples came from the same patient and were non-adjacent lung tissue collected as far from the tumour as possible, with a minimum distance of 3 cm. Genomic DNA was isolated with the QIAamp DNA kit from frozen aliquots of single-cell suspensions that had not been sorted. Tissues arrived within 2 hours of resection and were immediately processed into single-cell suspensions. Tissue was mechanically dissociated and enzymatically digested with DNase I, collagenase I and hyaluronidase for approximately 31 minutes at 37 °C, then filtered and RBC-lysed. These data originate in a study of immune cell composition in non-small cell lung cancer (dated by TCRdb to about 2017). Study-wide context: Histologic subtype was assigned using H&E plus p63, CK5, Napsin A and TTF-1 immunohistochemistry, mainly lung adenocarcinoma or squamous cell carcinoma. TCR-beta sequencing (Adaptive Biotechnologies) was performed on about 37 paired NSCLC tumour and non-adjacent lung specimens plus 26 tumour-only specimens. Supplementary cohort #1, 10 lung adenocarcinoma cases, had paired tumour/lung TCR-beta sequencing and TIL populations generated to assess tumour reactivity. The subtype comparisons left out four tumour specimens with TCR-beta data because those specimens were rare histological subtypes.

The full study reports these points: The reactivity cohort was only about nine cases, and tumour-reactive clones were not shown to share sequences with the dominant in vivo tumour-associated clones. Nearly half of NSCLC cases had tumour-associated clones >0.5%, found in roughly a third of adenocarcinomas compared with roughly four fifths of squamous carcinomas. In ten to eleven adenocarcinoma cases, a strong correlation was found between maximal tumour-associated clone frequency and TIL tumour reactivity, whereas no such correlation was found between overall clonality and TIL tumour reactivity. Smoking pack-years did not significantly correlate with tumour TCR-beta clonality.

The CDR3 measures 14 amino acids from cysteine to phenylalanine. Here the CDR3 DNA is all that survives: 42 bases in frame from base 1. At the junction V is shortened by 1 base and J by 0 bases, with 7 bases in between. The germline V gene specifies SGHTA as CDR1 and FQGNSA as CDR2. A two-step multiplex PCR amplified TCR-beta CDR3 regions from genomic DNA, and the second step of the PCR added Illumina-compatible adaptors. TCR-beta immunosequencing was carried out on an Illumina platform through the commercial immunoSEQ service. The study's own analysis went as follows. Two measures summarised the repertoires: productive clonality, and Top 10 Clones, meaning the percentage of T-cell templates coming from the ten most frequent sequences. Values of productive clonality ranged from 0 to 1, with a monoclonal population indicated by a value of 1. Tumour-associated clones, identified using log10 scatter plots, were defined as sequences that made up at least 0.1% of tumour T-cell templates and were not found in the matched non-adjacent lung. Student's t-tests were used for two-group comparisons, ANOVA for comparisons across stages, and linear regression for relationships, with analyses done in GraphPad Prism7 and R. The table was pulled from immuneACCESS by TCRdb, which kept in-frame rearrangements only. Such tables lose some clones; where checked, under half of the loss comes from unresolved V genes, and the rest has no known cause. V, J and clone size reflect that table, while D and trimming were determined from the DNA. This sample gives more than 15,000 clones in total; 77% of them show up just once. The ten largest clones add up to roughly 9.2% of the sample.

The same sample was also used in a study of CD4 T cells in lung cancer. That second report states: In the study, blood T cells of NSCLC patients were screened for responses to candidate mutation-encoded neoepitopes, and neoantigen-specific CD4+ T-cell clones and TCRs were isolated. Tumor and non-adjacent lung tissue were obtained from a few patients undergoing curative-intent resections for stage I-III non-small cell lung cancer. The patients who underwent resection had lung adenocarcinoma or squamous cell carcinoma, were aged 60 to 69 when blood was donated, and were mostly former smokers. Before blood donation, patients had received treatments including platinum chemotherapy, and some received nivolumab or pembrolizumab. Some blood-derived responses might be explained by in vitro priming of naive T cells or cross-reactivity rather than by memory responses to the cancer. TCRB deep sequencing tracked the frequency of neoantigen-specific clonotypes in tumor resections, non-adjacent lung and cultured T-cell products. The kit provider's software was used to analyze TCRB sequence data, and Fisher's exact test was applied to assess tumor enrichment of clonotype templates.

Sequencing was done on a sample of non-adjacent lung tissue. The receptor was derived from a human donor with non-small cell lung cancer. The chain uses TRBV7-2 and TRBJ2-7, with an unclear D gene assignment. The CDR3 region has the sequence CASSLEVFSYEQYF. The nucleotide sequence is given as TGTGCCAGCAGCTTAGAAGTGTTCTCCTACGAGCAGTACTTC. Full variable domain (CDR3 extended with the reference TRBV7-2 and TRBJ2-7 proteins): GAGVSQSPSNKVTEKGKDVELRCDPISGHTALYWYRQSLGQGLEFLIYFQGNSAPDKSGLPSDRFSAERTGGSVSTLTIQRTQQEDSAVYLCASSLEVFSYEQYFGPGTRLTVT.